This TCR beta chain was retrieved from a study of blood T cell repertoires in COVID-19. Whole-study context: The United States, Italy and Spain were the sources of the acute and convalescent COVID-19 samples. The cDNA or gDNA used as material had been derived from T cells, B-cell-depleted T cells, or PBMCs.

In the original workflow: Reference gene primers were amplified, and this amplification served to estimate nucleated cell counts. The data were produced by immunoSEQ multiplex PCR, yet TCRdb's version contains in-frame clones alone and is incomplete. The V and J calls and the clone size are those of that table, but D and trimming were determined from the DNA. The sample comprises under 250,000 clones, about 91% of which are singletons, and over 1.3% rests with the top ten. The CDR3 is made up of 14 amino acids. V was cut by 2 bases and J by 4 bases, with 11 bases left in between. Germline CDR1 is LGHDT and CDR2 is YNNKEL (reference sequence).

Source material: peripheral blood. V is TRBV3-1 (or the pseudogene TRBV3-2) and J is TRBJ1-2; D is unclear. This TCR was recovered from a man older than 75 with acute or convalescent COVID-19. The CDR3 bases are TGTGCCAGCAGCCAACGGGGTTCTGGCTATGGCTACACCTTC. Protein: CASSQRGSGYGYTF.